This T cell receptor (beta chain) was captured by sequencing in a study of radiation and T cells in renal cell carcinoma (dated by TCRdb to the early 2020s). Context from the whole study: Samples came from a clinical trial, in which primary renal cell carcinomas received 15 Gy stereotactic body radiation therapy followed by nephrectomy 4 weeks later. In total, approximately 53 samples underwent TCR beta sequencing: some 25 tumors plus 27 peripheral blood samples. Across all 53 samples, 3.8 million or so unique CDR3 nucleotide sequences encoding over 2.5 million unique CDR3 amino acid sequences were identified. What the research found in general, with its limitations: Because pretreatment tumor biopsies were not available, the study could not determine whether clonotypes were already present within the tumor at baseline. Because the trial had a single-armed design, the trial could not examine how radiation dose or scheduling affected the TCR repertoire. Dynamics of the blood repertoire were not tracked past 4 weeks after treatment. An increase in top tumor clonotypes in blood was observed from baseline to 2 weeks post-radiation, followed by contraction by 4 weeks, which was taken to suggest transient expansion of tumor-resident clones.

The immunoSEQ kit was used, according to the manufacturer's recommendations, to generate TCR beta libraries from genomic DNA. For library preparation, a first multiplex PCR was performed with proprietary primers, followed by a second PCR in which unique barcodes were added, and bead cleanups were performed after each round. Each sample batch included a kit-provided positive control reaction and a negative control reaction. The final libraries were assessed on an Agilent 4200 TapeStation D1000 ScreenTape, pooled by volume, and quantified by qPCR. Sequencing ran on an Illumina NextSeq500 with a MidOutput 150-cycle cartridge, using 156 Read1 and 15 Index1 cycles with kit custom primers. The pooled library was loaded at approximately 1 pM, with a 20% PhiX control spiked in. The paper's data handling went like this. Vendor-processed data were analyzed in R, with a clonotype defined as all T cells sharing the same CDR3 nucleotide sequence. In the clone abundance analyses, frequencies in each sample were normalized to that sample's 10,000 most abundant clones. Public T cell clones, which averaged fewer than five per sample, were excluded before analysis. An abundance difference of at least 32-fold between compartments was the criterion for calling clonotypes tumor-enriched or baseline blood-enriched. A beta-binomial differential abundance model was used to identify clonotypes that expanded or contracted between blood time points. Similarity between tumor and blood repertoires was quantified using the Baroni-Urbani and Buser coefficient, and groups were compared with two-tailed Wilcoxon tests in R. This is the immuneACCESS table as TCRdb keeps it, with only in-frame sequences that have V and J called. A part of the clones is gone; compared with another copy, unresolved V genes explain less than half, and the rest is unexplained. The V and J calls and clone size are taken from that table; D and trimming were inferred from the DNA. This sample lists about 150,000 clones; about 91% were detected once. The ten largest clones represent 13% of the sample.

The time point label of this sample denotes: blood 2 weeks post-SBRT. The sample's treatment or condition label is to be understood as: 15 Gy SBRT to primary tumor, nephrectomy 4 weeks later. Serial peripheral blood from radiation-treated patients was sampled at baseline, 2 weeks and 4 weeks after SBRT to track tumor-enriched clonotypes. All patients had renal cell carcinoma with clear cell pathology. Genomic DNA for TCR sequencing was prepared using the QIAamp DNA Blood Mini Kit (Qiagen). The analyses included just those samples that passed every quality control check. This clone was detected only once. It has no known antigen specificity. The input lacks base qualities; no much larger clone sits a single base away. Trimming accounts for 6 bases at V and 0 bases at J, while the number of junction bases matched to no gene is 5. CDR1 is given as KGHSH and CDR2 as LQKENI, both from the germline V gene. The CDR3 has 15 amino acids, counting the end cysteine and phenylalanine. Only the CDR3 DNA stays, 45 bases, in frame from base 1.

Rearrangement joined TRBV18 to TRBJ2-5, with TRBD1 matching 9 junction bases. This specimen was blood, taken from a patient whose treatment included radiotherapy and nephrectomy. The clonotype originates from a woman aged 45-59 years with renal cell carcinoma. The DNA is TGTGCCAGCTCGCGGCGACAGGGGGACCAAGAGACCCAGTACTTC. Its amino acids are CASSRRQGDQETQYF.